This is a list of T cell receptor beta chains from one sample in a study of cytomegalovirus exposure and HLA in healthy donors. Profiled with immunoSEQ multiplex PCR; TCRdb holds only in-frame clones, not every one. In the table there are about 100,000 clones, 63% of which are singletons. The sequenced sample consisted of PBMCs. The receptors here all came from a human donor in good health. The CDR3 runs from the conserved cysteine through the conserved F or W. The order of the fields is clone size, J gene, V gene, D gene, CDR3 protein, CDR3 DNA. D genes are given only for firm matches. Where a row states a size, it is once, few, many or the class of an expanded clone; other rows omit it.

few | TRBJ1-2 | TRBV19 | - | CASSPGTHYGYTF | TGTGCCAGTAGTCCCGGGACACACTATGGCTACACCTTC
- | TRBJ2-7 | TRBV19 | TRBD1 | CASTPTGGIYEQYF | TGTGCCAGTACCCCGACAGGGGGCATCTACGAGCAGTACTTC
few | TRBJ2-7 | TRBV4-1 | TRBD2 | CASSQGISGSYEQYF | TGCGCCAGCAGCCAAGGGATTAGCGGGAGTTACGAGCAGTACTTC
- | TRBJ2-1 | TRBV5-8 | - | CASSLGWELGQNEQFF | TGTGCCAGCAGCTTGGGGTGGGAACTAGGGCAAAATGAGCAGTTCTTC
- | TRBJ1-1 | TRBV28 | - | CATRLGLGTEAFF | TGTGCCACCAGGTTAGGGCTGGGCACTGAAGCTTTCTTT
- | TRBJ2-1 | TRBV30 | TRBD1 | CAWSVGTGGPGSYNEQFF | TGTGCCTGGAGTGTTGGGACAGGGGGGCCCGGCTCCTACAATGAGCAGTTCTTC
few | TRBJ1-2 | TRBV27 | TRBD1 | CASSSSWDRGIYGYTF | TGTGCCAGCAGTTCGTCTTGGGACAGGGGGATCTATGGCTACACCTTC
- | TRBJ1-3 | TRBV11-2 | - | CASSLAGGSGNTIYF | TGTGCCAGCAGCTTAGCGGGTGGCAGTGGAAACACCATATATTTT
- | TRBJ2-7 | TRBV2 | TRBD2 | CASSEGPGLAGAGEQYF | TGTGCCAGCAGTGAAGGACCGGGACTAGCGGGAGCGGGGGAGCAGTACTTC
- | TRBJ1-5 | TRBV2 | TRBD1 | CASRGTVYSNQPQHF | TGTGCCAGCAGGGGGACAGTTTATAGCAATCAGCCCCAGCATTTT
- | TRBJ2-7 | TRBV5-1 | - | CASSLYNDEQYF | TGCGCCAGCAGCCTTTACAACGACGAGCAGTACTTC
few | TRBJ2-7 | TRBV27 | - | CASSLGAYEQYF | TGTGCCAGCAGTTTAGGAGCCTACGAGCAGTACTTC
- | TRBJ2-7 | TRBV5-1 | - | CASSLSVGDFYEQYF | TGCGCCAGCAGCTTGAGTGTTGGAGACTTCTACGAGCAGTACTTC
- | TRBJ2-3 | TRBV19 | TRBD2 | CASSILAGAEDTQYF | TGTGCCAGTAGTATACTAGCGGGAGCGGAGGATACGCAGTATTTT
- | TRBJ2-3 | TRBV28 | TRBD1 | CASRADRGLIDTQYF | TGTGCCAGCAGGGCTGACAGGGGGCTCATAGATACGCAGTATTTT
few | TRBJ1-2 | TRBV19 | - | CASWPLHLDYGYTF | TGTGCCAGTTGGCCGCTCCACCTGGACTATGGCTACACCTTC
- | TRBJ1-2 | TRBV30 | TRBD1 | CAWTSPRTGGPNYGYTF | TGTGCCTGGACCTCCCCTCGGACAGGGGGCCCTAACTATGGCTACACCTTC
- | TRBJ2-2 | TRBV4-2 | - | CASSQLPGLDGELFF | TGTGCCAGCAGCCAACTCCCGGGGTTGGACGGGGAGCTGTTTTTT
few | TRBJ2-3 | TRBV19 | - | CASSSRRGTDTQYF | TGTGCCAGTAGTTCTCGCAGGGGTACAGATACGCAGTATTTT
- | TRBJ2-3 | TRBV5-1 | TRBD2 | CASSLERETDTQYF | TGCGCCAGCAGCTTGGAGCGGGAGACAGATACGCAGTATTTT
- | TRBJ2-3 | TRBV7-7 | - | CASSFRPGGTDTQYF | TGTGCTAGCAGCTTTCGGCCAGGGGGGACAGATACGCAGTATTTT
- | TRBJ2-5 | TRBV7-2 | - | CASSSRVQETQYF | TGTGCCAGCAGCTCCAGGGTCCAAGAGACCCAGTACTTC
- | TRBJ2-7 | TRBV7-8 | TRBD2 | CASSLGFLAGPATYEQYF | TGTGCCAGCAGCTTAGGGTTCCTAGCGGGACCGGCAACCTACGAGCAGTACTTC
once | TRBJ2-3 | TRBV7-2 | TRBD1 | CASSPGYYRGQDTQYF | TGTGCCAGCAGCCCAGGGTATTATAGGGGGCAAGATACGCAGTATTTT
- | TRBJ2-5 | TRBV11-2 | TRBD2 | CASSPGRSGGETQYF | TGTGCCAGCAGCCCCGGGAGGAGCGGTGGCGAGACCCAGTACTTC
- | TRBJ2-1 | TRBV7-9 | TRBD2 | CASSLSGLAGDEQFF | TGTGCCAGCAGCTTATCTGGCCTAGCGGGCGATGAGCAGTTCTTC
once | TRBJ2-2 | TRBV7-9 | - | CASSLGTDTGELFF | TGTGCCAGCAGCTTAGGGACAGACACCGGGGAGCTGTTTTTT
- | TRBJ1-5 | TRBV4-1 | TRBD1 | CASSQGRPDRGSSNQPQHF | TGCGCCAGCAGCCAAGGCCGTCCGGACAGGGGGTCGAGCAATCAGCCCCAGCATTTT
once | TRBJ1-5 | TRBV7-9 | TRBD1 | CASSPQTGDINQPQHF | TGTGCCAGCAGCCCACAAACAGGGGACATCAATCAGCCCCAGCATTTT
- | TRBJ2-6 | TRBV4-1 | - | CASSQGRGSGANVLTF | TGCGCCAGCAGCCAAGGCAGGGGCTCTGGGGCCAACGTCCTGACTTTC
few | TRBJ2-6 | TRBV4-1 | TRBD2 | CASSQDLVVVAGAGANVLTF | TGCGCCAGCAGCCAAGATCTCGTGGTGGTAGCGGGAGCCGGGGCCAACGTCCTGACTTTC
few | TRBJ1-1 | TRBV5-1 | TRBD1 | CASSLVGTGNTEAFF | TGCGCCAGCAGCTTGGTAGGGACAGGGAACACTGAAGCTTTCTTT
once | TRBJ1-1 | TRBV6-1 | - | CASSERTGISTEAFF | TGTGCCAGCAGTGAGAGAACAGGGATAAGCACTGAAGCTTTCTTT
- | TRBJ2-1 | TRBV20-1 | - | CSAAAGEQFF | TGCAGTGCAGCGGCGGGTGAGCAGTTCTTC
- | TRBJ1-1 | TRBV6-6 | - | CASSAPGNSNTEAFF | TGTGCCAGCAGTGCACCAGGGAATTCGAACACTGAAGCTTTCTTT
few | TRBJ1-5 | TRBV5-1 | - | CASSLSGGSNQPQHF | TGCGCCAGCAGCTTGTCCGGGGGAAGCAATCAGCCCCAGCATTTT
- | TRBJ2-1 | TRBV2 | - | CASSDFGMDTTYNEQFF | TGTGCCAGCAGTGACTTCGGAATGGACACGACCTACAATGAGCAGTTCTTC
- | TRBJ2-2 | TRBV5-1 | - | CASSVGQTTGELFF | TGCGCCAGCAGCGTAGGACAGACCACCGGGGAGCTGTTTTTT
- | TRBJ2-7 | TRBV6-1 | TRBD1 | CASSERWTGSYEQYF | TGTGCCAGCAGTGAACGTTGGACAGGGTCCTACGAGCAGTACTTC
- | TRBJ1-1 | TRBV29-1 | - | CSVAGSYNTEAFF | TGCAGCGTTGCTGGGAGCTACAACACTGAAGCTTTCTTT
- | TRBJ1-1 | TRBV9 | - | CASSSMDRAEAFF | TGTGCCAGCAGCTCGATGGACAGAGCTGAAGCTTTCTTT
few | TRBJ1-2 | TRBV19 | - | CASREGFGYTF | TGTGCCAGTAGGGAGGGGTTCGGCTACACCTTC
few | TRBJ2-1 | TRBV9 | TRBD2 | CASSASGTSGTYNEQFF | TGTGCCAGCAGCGCTTCCGGGACTAGCGGTACCTACAATGAGCAGTTCTTC
- | TRBJ1-1 | TRBV7-9 | TRBD1 | CASSFSGTGVTEAFF | TGTGCCAGCAGCTTCTCCGGGACAGGGGTAACTGAAGCTTTCTTT
few | TRBJ1-1 | TRBV6-1 | - | CASRPYLNTEAFF | TGTGCCAGCAGGCCCTATTTGAACACTGAAGCTTTCTTT
- | TRBJ2-3 | TRBV18 | - | CASSPDGQRTDTQYF | TGTGCCAGCTCACCGGACGGACAGCGCACAGATACGCAGTATTTT
- | TRBJ1-5 | TRBV27 | - | CASSFRGPNSNQPQHF | TGTGCCAGCAGTTTCAGGGGTCCCAATAGCAATCAGCCCCAGCATTTT
- | TRBJ1-1 | TRBV29-1 | TRBD1 | CSAWDRGLTEAFF | TGCAGCGCATGGGACAGGGGGCTCACTGAAGCTTTCTTT
- | TRBJ2-2 | TRBV7-8 | - | CASSGTLTGELFF | TGTGCCAGCAGCGGGACACTCACCGGGGAGCTGTTTTTT